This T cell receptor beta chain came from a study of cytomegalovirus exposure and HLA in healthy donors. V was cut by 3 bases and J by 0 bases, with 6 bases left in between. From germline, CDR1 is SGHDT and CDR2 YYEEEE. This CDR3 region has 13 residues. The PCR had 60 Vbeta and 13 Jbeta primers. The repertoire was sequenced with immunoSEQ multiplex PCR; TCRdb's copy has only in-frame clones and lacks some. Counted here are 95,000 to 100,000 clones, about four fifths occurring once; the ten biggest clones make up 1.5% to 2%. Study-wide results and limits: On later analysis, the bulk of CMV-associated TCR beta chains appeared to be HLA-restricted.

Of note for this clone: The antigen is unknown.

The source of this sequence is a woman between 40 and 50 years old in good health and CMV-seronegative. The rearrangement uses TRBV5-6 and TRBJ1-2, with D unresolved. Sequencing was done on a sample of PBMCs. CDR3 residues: CASSSPANYGYTF. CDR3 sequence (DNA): TGTGCCAGCAGCTCCCCTGCTAACTATGGCTACACCTTC.